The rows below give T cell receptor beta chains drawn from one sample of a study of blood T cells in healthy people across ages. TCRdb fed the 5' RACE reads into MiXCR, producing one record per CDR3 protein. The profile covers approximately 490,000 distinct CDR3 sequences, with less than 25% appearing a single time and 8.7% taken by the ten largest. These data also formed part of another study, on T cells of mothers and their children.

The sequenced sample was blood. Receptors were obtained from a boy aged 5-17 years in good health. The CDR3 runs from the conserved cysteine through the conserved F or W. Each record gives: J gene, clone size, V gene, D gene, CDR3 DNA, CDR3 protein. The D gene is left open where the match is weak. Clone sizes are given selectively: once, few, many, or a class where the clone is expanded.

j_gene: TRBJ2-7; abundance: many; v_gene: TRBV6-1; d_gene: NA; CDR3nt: TGTGCCAGTTCCCGGGACGGAAACTCCTACGAGCAGTACTTC; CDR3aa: CASSRDGNSYEQYF
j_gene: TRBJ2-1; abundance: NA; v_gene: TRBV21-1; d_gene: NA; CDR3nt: TGTGCCAGCGTCCCTAGGACTAGCGGGGCCCAGCAGTTCTTC; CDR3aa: CASVPRTSGAQQFF
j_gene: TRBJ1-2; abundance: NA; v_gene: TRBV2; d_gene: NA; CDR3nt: TGTGCCAGCAGTGAAGGGGGCAGGGGCTATGGCTACACCTTC; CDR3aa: CASSEGGRGYGYTF
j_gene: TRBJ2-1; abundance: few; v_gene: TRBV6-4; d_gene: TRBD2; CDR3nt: TGTGCCAGCGGACTAGCGGGACACAATGAGCAGTTCTTC; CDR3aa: CASGLAGHNEQFF
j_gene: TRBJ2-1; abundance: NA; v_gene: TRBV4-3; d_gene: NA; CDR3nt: TGCGCCAGCAGCCAAGATCCCAGGAACAATGAGCAGTTCTTC; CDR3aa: CASSQDPRNNEQFF
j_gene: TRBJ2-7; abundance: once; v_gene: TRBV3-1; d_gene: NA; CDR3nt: TGTGCCAGCAGCCAAGGTTTAGGAGGGTCACGCTCCTACGAGCAGTACTTC; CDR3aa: CASSQGLGGSRSYEQYF
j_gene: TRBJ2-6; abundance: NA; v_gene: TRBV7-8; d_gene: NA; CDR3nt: TGTGCCAGCAGCTTAGGGGTGGAGGATCGGCCCTGGGGGGCCAACGTCCTGACTTTC; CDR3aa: CASSLGVEDRPWGANVLTF
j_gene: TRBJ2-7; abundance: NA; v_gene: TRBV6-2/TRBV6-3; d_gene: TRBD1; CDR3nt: TGTGCCAGCAGTTACTCGGGACAGGATCTGTACGAGCAGTACTTC; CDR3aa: CASSYSGQDLYEQYF
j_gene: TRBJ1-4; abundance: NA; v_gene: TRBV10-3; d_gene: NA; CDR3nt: TGTGCCATCACGGGCAGCCCGACTAATGAAAAACTGTTTTTT; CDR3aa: CAITGSPTNEKLFF
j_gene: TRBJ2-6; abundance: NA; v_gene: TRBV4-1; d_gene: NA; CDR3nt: TGCGCCAGCAGCCCGACGGGCGTTACTGGGGCCAACGTCCTGACTTTC; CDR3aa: CASSPTGVTGANVLTF
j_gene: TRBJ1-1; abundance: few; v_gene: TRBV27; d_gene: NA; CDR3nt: TGTGCCAGCAGTTTCTCGGGGGCTGAAGCTTTCTTT; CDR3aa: CASSFSGAEAFF
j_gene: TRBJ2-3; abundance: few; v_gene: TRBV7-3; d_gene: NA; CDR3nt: TGTGCCGGCAGCTCGGGAGCGGCGGGTACGCAGTATTTT; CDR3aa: CAGSSGAAGTQYF
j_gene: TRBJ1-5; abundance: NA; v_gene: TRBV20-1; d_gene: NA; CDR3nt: TGCAGTGCTGATAGGACTGCTAGCAATCAGCCCCAGCATTTT; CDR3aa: CSADRTASNQPQHF
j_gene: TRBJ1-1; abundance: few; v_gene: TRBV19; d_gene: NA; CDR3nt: TGTGCCAGTAGTATGACGGGATCTTCTGAAGCTTTCTTT; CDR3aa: CASSMTGSSEAFF
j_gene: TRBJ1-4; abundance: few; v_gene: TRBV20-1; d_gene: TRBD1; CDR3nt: TGCAGTGCTAACAGGGGCACTTCGCTGACTAATGAAAAACTGTTTTTT; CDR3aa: CSANRGTSLTNEKLFF
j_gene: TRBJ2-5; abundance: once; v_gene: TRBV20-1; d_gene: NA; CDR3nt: TGCAGTGCTAGAGAATCCGGGGGGCGGCGGGCCATGGAGACCCAGTACTTC; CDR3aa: CSARESGGRRAMETQYF
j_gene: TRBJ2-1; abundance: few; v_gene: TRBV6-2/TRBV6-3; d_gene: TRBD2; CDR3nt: TGTGCCAGCAGTTCTATGACTAGCGGGACCTACAATGAGCAGTTCTTC; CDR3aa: CASSSMTSGTYNEQFF
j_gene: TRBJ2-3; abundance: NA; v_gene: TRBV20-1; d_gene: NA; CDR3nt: TGCAGTGCTAGGAGTCAATCAGATACGCAGTATTTT; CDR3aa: CSARSQSDTQYF
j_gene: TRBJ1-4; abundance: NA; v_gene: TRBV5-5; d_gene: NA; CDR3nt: TGTGCCAGCAGCTTAGGGCGGAAGGGGGAAAAACTGTTTTTT; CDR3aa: CASSLGRKGEKLFF
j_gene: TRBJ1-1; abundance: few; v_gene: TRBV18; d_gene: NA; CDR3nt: TGTGCCAGCTCCGAAAGGGCGGGTGTCACTGAAGCTTTCTTT; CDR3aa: CASSERAGVTEAFF
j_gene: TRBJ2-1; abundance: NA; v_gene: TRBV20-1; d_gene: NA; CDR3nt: TGCAGTTCCCCTAGTGAGGGGACCTACAATGAGCAGTTCTTC; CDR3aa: CSSPSEGTYNEQFF
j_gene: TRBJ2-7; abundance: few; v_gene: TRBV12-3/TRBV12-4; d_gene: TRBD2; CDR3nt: TGTGCCAGCAGTTTCGTACGCCTAGCGGGCCACGAGCAGTACTTC; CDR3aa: CASSFVRLAGHEQYF
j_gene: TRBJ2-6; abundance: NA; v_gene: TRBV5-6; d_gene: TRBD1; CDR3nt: TGTGCCAGCAGCCTCCTGGACAGGCCTGATAGGGCCAACGTCCTGACTTTC; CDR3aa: CASSLLDRPDRANVLTF
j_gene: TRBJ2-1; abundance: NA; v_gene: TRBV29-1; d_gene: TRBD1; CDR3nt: TGCGGCGTTACGACAGGGAACAATGAGCAGTTCTTC; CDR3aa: CGVTTGNNEQFF